A selection of T cell receptor beta chains follows, all from one sample in a study of technical replicates of blood from a handful of donors. TCRdb's table, derived via immunoSEQ multiplex PCR, lists solely in-frame clones and lacks some. There are 75,000 to 100,000 clones in the sample; about 95% occur only once, and about 0.35% lies in the top ten. The sequenced sample consisted of T cells isolated from PBMCs. All receptors derive from a human donor in good health. CDR3s include the opening cysteine and the closing phenylalanine or tryptophan. A D gene is named only where the DNA matches it firmly. Not all rows give a size; the values are once, few, many and, for expanded clones, a class.

v_call: TRBV27; d_call: TRBD1; clone_size: -; j_call: TRBJ2-2; cdr3_nt: TGTGCCAGCAGTCGCCCTCCGGGACAGGGTGGCGGGGAGCTGTTTTTT; cdr3_aa: CASSRPPGQGGGELFF
v_call: TRBV6-1; d_call: TRBD2; clone_size: -; j_call: TRBJ2-2; cdr3_nt: TGTGCCAGCAGTGTATATAGCGGGAGGGCGGTAGGGGACACCGGGGAGCTGTTTTTT; cdr3_aa: CASSVYSGRAVGDTGELFF
v_call: TRBV27; d_call: -; clone_size: -; j_call: TRBJ1-5; cdr3_nt: TGTGCCAGCAGTTTATCTCAGGGCCCATCGCCCCAGCATTTT; cdr3_aa: CASSLSQGPSPQHF
v_call: TRBV7-9; d_call: TRBD1; clone_size: -; j_call: TRBJ1-1; cdr3_nt: TGTGCCAGCAGCTGGAGCCCTGGGACAGGGAGCCGTGAAGCTTTCTTT; cdr3_aa: CASSWSPGTGSREAFF
v_call: TRBV4-2; d_call: -; clone_size: -; j_call: TRBJ2-7; cdr3_nt: TGTGCCAGCAGCCAAGCTAGGGGCAATGGCTACGAGCAGTACTTC; cdr3_aa: CASSQARGNGYEQYF
v_call: TRBV2; d_call: TRBD2; clone_size: -; j_call: TRBJ2-1; cdr3_nt: TGTGCCATCCAGACTAGCGGGGTTGGCCTTGAGCAGTTCTTC; cdr3_aa: CAIQTSGVGLEQFF
v_call: TRBV11-2; d_call: -; clone_size: -; j_call: TRBJ2-7; cdr3_nt: TGTGCCAGCAGGCGGGACAGTCTAAAGGAATACGAGCAGTACTTC; cdr3_aa: CASRRDSLKEYEQYF
v_call: TRBV2; d_call: -; clone_size: -; j_call: TRBJ2-1; cdr3_nt: TGTGCCACCCGACAGTACAATGAGCAGTTCTTC; cdr3_aa: CATRQYNEQFF
v_call: TRBV6-5; d_call: -; clone_size: -; j_call: TRBJ2-6; cdr3_nt: TGTGCCAGCAGGAAAGAGGGTGGGGCCAACGTCCTGACTTTC; cdr3_aa: CASRKEGGANVLTF
v_call: TRBV7-3; d_call: -; clone_size: -; j_call: TRBJ2-3; cdr3_nt: TGTGCCAGCAGCTTAATAGGAGGGCCAGATACGCAGTATTTT; cdr3_aa: CASSLIGGPDTQYF
v_call: TRBV9; d_call: TRBD1; clone_size: -; j_call: TRBJ1-4; cdr3_nt: TGTGCCAGCAGCGTAGGTGGACAGGACAGTGAAAAACTGTTTTTT; cdr3_aa: CASSVGGQDSEKLFF
v_call: TRBV5-1; d_call: TRBD2; clone_size: -; j_call: TRBJ2-1; cdr3_nt: TGCGCCAGCAGCTTAGCGGGAGACGTCTACAATGAGCAGTTCTTC; cdr3_aa: CASSLAGDVYNEQFF
v_call: TRBV27; d_call: -; clone_size: -; j_call: TRBJ1-5; cdr3_nt: TGTGCCAGTGCCAGAGGCGGAAATCAGCCCCAGCATTTT; cdr3_aa: CASARGGNQPQHF
v_call: TRBV19; d_call: -; clone_size: -; j_call: TRBJ2-3; cdr3_nt: TGTGCCAGTACCCCACTAGGAGCTAGCACAGATACGCAGTATTTT; cdr3_aa: CASTPLGASTDTQYF
v_call: TRBV19; d_call: TRBD1; clone_size: -; j_call: TRBJ2-1; cdr3_nt: TGTGCCAGTAGTATACGAAGGGACAGTTACGACAATGAGCAGTTCTTC; cdr3_aa: CASSIRRDSYDNEQFF
v_call: TRBV12-5; d_call: -; clone_size: -; j_call: TRBJ2-7; cdr3_nt: TGTGCTAGTGGTTTGGTACTTGCAGGGAACTACGAGCAGTACTTC; cdr3_aa: CASGLVLAGNYEQYF
v_call: TRBV30; d_call: -; clone_size: -; j_call: TRBJ2-1; cdr3_nt: TGTGCCTGGAGTGCCGGGACTTACAATGAGCAGTTCTTC; cdr3_aa: CAWSAGTYNEQFF
v_call: TRBV10-2; d_call: -; clone_size: -; j_call: TRBJ1-1; cdr3_nt: TGCGCCAGCAGTGAACTCACTGAAGCTTTCTTT; cdr3_aa: CASSELTEAFF
v_call: TRBV28; d_call: TRBD2; clone_size: -; j_call: TRBJ2-5; cdr3_nt: TGTGCCAGCAGTCTGCTACTAGCGGGAGGGCCAGGAGAGACCCAGTACTTC; cdr3_aa: CASSLLLAGGPGETQYF
v_call: TRBV29-1; d_call: -; clone_size: -; j_call: TRBJ2-3; cdr3_nt: TGCAGCGCCGAAATAACAGGGTTAGGTACAGATACGCAGTATTTT; cdr3_aa: CSAEITGLGTDTQYF
v_call: TRBV9; d_call: -; clone_size: -; j_call: TRBJ1-3; cdr3_nt: TGTGCCAGCAGCCCCCACGATCCTAGCTCTGGAAACACCATATATTTT; cdr3_aa: CASSPHDPSSGNTIYF
v_call: TRBV15; d_call: -; clone_size: -; j_call: TRBJ2-7; cdr3_nt: TGTGCCACCAGCAGAGCGGCCTCAGGGATCGAGCAGTACTTC; cdr3_aa: CATSRAASGIEQYF
v_call: TRBV29-1; d_call: -; clone_size: -; j_call: TRBJ2-4; cdr3_nt: TGCAGCGTTGAAGAGGGTGTAGGAGGTAGCATTCAGTACTTC; cdr3_aa: CSVEEGVGGSIQYF
v_call: TRBV20-1; d_call: -; clone_size: -; j_call: TRBJ1-1; cdr3_nt: TGCAGTGCTAGAGATGGCGCTTTCTTT; cdr3_aa: CSARDGAFF
v_call: TRBV15; d_call: TRBD2; clone_size: once; j_call: TRBJ2-3; cdr3_nt: TGTGCCACCAGCAGTACTAGCGGGGGGGGGTTCGATACGCAGTATTTT; cdr3_aa: CATSSTSGGGFDTQYF
v_call: TRBV19; d_call: TRBD2; clone_size: -; j_call: TRBJ2-3; cdr3_nt: TGTGCCAGTAGTACCGGGACTAGCGGGATTATAGATACGCAGTATTTT; cdr3_aa: CASSTGTSGIIDTQYF